This T cell receptor beta chain was recovered during a study of blood T cell repertoires in COVID-19. About the study: PBMCs, B-cell-depleted T cells, or T cells were the source of the cDNA or gDNA that made up the material.

Participant age was roughly 18 to 89 years, and participants resided in fewer than 25 US areas. Participant-reported clinical history was the basis for cohort assignment. Germline V CDR1 and CDR2: SEHNR, FQNEAQ (reference sequence). This CDR3 comprises 15 residues. Trimming removed 5 bases from V and 6 bases from J; junction bases left unmatched: 4. As processed by the authors: Amplification of reference gene primers provided the estimated nucleated cell counts. Assay: immunoSEQ multiplex PCR; the TCRdb copy retains only in-frame clones and omits some. V and J calls and clone size are as listed in that table; D and trimming were resolved from the DNA. Of about 480,000 clones in the sample, roughly 85% are singletons; the top ten hold over 1.5%.

The sequence derives from a woman aged 18-30 years with acute COVID-19. The sequencing sample was made of PBMCs or T cells enriched from blood (not recorded which). The gene calls are TRBV7-9 and TRBJ2-1, with TRBD2 identical over 13 bases. The CDR3 DNA sequence: TGTGCCAGCAGCCTCACTAGCGGGGGGGCCAATGAGCAGTTCTTC. Amino acid sequence: CASSLTSGGANEQFF.